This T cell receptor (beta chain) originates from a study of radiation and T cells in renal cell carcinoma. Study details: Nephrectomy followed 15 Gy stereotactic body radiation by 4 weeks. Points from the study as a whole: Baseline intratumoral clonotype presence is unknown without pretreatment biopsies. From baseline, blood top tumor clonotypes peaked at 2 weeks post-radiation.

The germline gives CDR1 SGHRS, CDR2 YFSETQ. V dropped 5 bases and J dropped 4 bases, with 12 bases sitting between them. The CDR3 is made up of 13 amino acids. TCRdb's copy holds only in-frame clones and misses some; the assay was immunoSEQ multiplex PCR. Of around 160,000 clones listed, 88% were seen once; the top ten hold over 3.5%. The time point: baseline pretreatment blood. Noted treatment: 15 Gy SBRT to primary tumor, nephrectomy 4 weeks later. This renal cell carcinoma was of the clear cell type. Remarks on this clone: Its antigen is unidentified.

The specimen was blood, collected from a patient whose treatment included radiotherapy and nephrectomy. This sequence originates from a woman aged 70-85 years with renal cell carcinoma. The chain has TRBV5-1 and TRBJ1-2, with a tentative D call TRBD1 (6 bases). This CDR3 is CASRVGQSYGYTF. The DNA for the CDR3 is TGCGCCAGCAGGGTTGGACAGTCCTATGGCTACACCTTC. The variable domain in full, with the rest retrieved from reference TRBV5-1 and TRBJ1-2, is KAGVTQTPRYLIKTRGQQVTLSCSPISGHRSVSWYQQTPGQGLQFLFEYFSETQRNKGNFPGRFSGRQFSNSRSEMNVSTLELGDSALYLCASRVGQSYGYTFGSGTRLTVV.